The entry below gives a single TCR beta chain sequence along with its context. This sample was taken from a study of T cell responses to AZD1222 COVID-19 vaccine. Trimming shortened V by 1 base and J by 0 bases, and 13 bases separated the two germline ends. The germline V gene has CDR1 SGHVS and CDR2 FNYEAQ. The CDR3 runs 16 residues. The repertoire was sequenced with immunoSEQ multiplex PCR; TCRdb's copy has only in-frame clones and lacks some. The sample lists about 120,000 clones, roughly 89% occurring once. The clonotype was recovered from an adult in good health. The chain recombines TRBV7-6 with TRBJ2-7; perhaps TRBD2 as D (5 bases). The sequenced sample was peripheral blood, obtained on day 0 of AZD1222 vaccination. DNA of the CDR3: TGTGCCAGCAGCTTAGGCGGGCGGGCGAGCTCCTACGAGCAGTACTTC. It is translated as CASSLGGRASSYEQYF.